The sample holds one count of the clone carrying this T cell receptor (beta chain). Its target is unknown. These data come from a study of T cell responses to AZD1222 COVID-19 vaccine. Notes on the study in general: It should be noted that donors were predominantly white British and more often female, and clonal diversity was possibly underestimated. It was only after the peak T cell response that any repertoires were sampled. With dominance at 160-218 and 743-854, vaccine-associated CD4 TCRs spanned spike.

This table comes from immunoSEQ multiplex PCR, and its TCRdb copy is limited to in-frame clones, with some not included. This table holds some 90,000 clones, around nine tenths found once. The CDR3 sequence is 14 residues long. Germline V CDR1 and CDR2: SGHTA, FQGNSA. Trimming pared 8 bases from V and 4 bases from J, leaving 17 bases between. This TCR was sampled from an adult in good health. The source was peripheral blood, collected on day 0 of AZD1222 vaccination. The V and J genes are TRBV7-2 and TRBJ1-2; tentatively, D is TRBD1 (5 bases). The CDR3 DNA reads as TGTGCCAGCGTGGTCATGGGGGGACCCTATGGCTACACCTTC. This codes for CASVVMGGPYGYTF.